This section outlines one T cell receptor beta chain sequence together with its context. The sample belongs to a study of shared clonotypes between healthy human individuals. The protocol was immunoSEQ multiplex PCR, while the TCRdb copy is restricted to in-frame clones and leaves out a portion. This sample has roughly 2.4 million clones, with approximately 95% found just once. Only Caucasian adults living in Nashville, Tennessee made up the donor group. V was pared by 10 bases and J by 4 bases, with 8 bases of the junction left unmatched. The germline V gene encodes CDR1 SGHVS and CDR2 FNYEAQ. The length of the CDR3 is 14 residues.

The receptor was isolated from a man between 18 and 35 years old in good health. The chain uses TRBV7-6 and TRBJ2-2; 8 bases agree with TRBD2. Sequenced material: naive CD4+ T cells sorted from blood. Regarding subset: CD45RA+ positively selected. The CDR3 DNA is TGTGCCACCGGGCGGGGGGCGGCCACCGGGGAGCTGTTTTTT. Translated, it gives CATGRGAATGELFF.